The 25 T cell receptor beta chains reported below all come from one sample, sequenced in a study of blood T cell repertoires in COVID-19. The repertoire was sequenced with immunoSEQ multiplex PCR; TCRdb's copy has only in-frame clones and lacks some. This sample yields a few hundred thousand clones, of which about 90% are seen a single time; roughly 3% belongs to the top ten. Sequencing input: PBMCs or T cells enriched from blood (not recorded which). These receptors were taken from a woman younger than 45 who had recovered from COVID-19.

V gene TRBV19 combines with J gene TRBJ2-5, with TRBD1 identical over 9 bases. The CDR3 runs to 14 residues. From germline, CDR1 is LNHDA and CDR2 SQIVND (reference sequence). V shed 10 bases, J shed 5 bases, and the junction held 11 bases outside the gene matches. CDR3 nucleotide sequence: TGTGCCACGACAGGGGGGGGCAACGGGGAGACCCAGTACTTC. It translates to CATTGGGNGETQYF.

This clone was counted only a few times. Other DNA sequences in the same sample also yield this CDR3. CDR3 residues: CATSEAGGTEAFF. CDR3 sequence (DNA): TGTGCCACCAGTGAGGCAGGGGGGACTGAAGCTTTCTTT. The rearrangement links TRBV24-1 to TRBJ1-1; 7 bases fit TRBD1. The CDR3 runs to 13 residues. Germline loops: CDR1 KGHDR, CDR2 SFDVKD. V was pared by 4 bases and J by 5 bases, with 3 bases of the junction left unmatched.

The chain joins TRBV13 to TRBJ1-2, with 9 positions matching TRBD1. The CDR3 contains 16 residues. Germline CDR1 PRHDT, CDR2 FYEKMQ (reference sequence). V trimming: 5 bases; J trimming: 6 bases; junction bases outside the gene matches: 13. For the CDR3, the DNA is TGTGCCAGCAGCGCCACCGACACAGGGGGCTATGATGGCTACACCTTC. Translated: CASSATDTGGYDGYTF. The variable domain in full, completed from reference TRBV13 and TRBJ1-2, reads AAGVIQSPRHLIKEKRETATLKCYPIPRHDTVYWYQQGPGQDPQFLISFYEKMQSDKGSIPDRFSAQQFSDYHSELNMSSLELGDSALYFCASSATDTGGYDGYTFGSGTRLTVV.

V gene TRBV9 combines with J gene TRBJ2-2; 8 bases are shared with TRBD2. CDR3 length: 16 residues. The germline V gene has CDR1 SGDLS and CDR2 YYNGEE. V lost 0 bases to trimming and J lost 4 bases; unmatched junction nucleotides: 5. CDR3 DNA: TGTGCCAGCAGCGTAGCGAGCGGGGGTATCACCGGGGAGCTGTTTTTT. Translation gives CASSVASGGITGELFF.

J is TRBJ1-6 and V is TRBV6-5, with D unclear. CDR1 is MNHEY and CDR2 is SVGAGI in the germline V gene. Trimming removed 7 bases at V and 0 bases at J, with 10 bases between. This CDR3 is 15 amino acids long. In nucleotides, the CDR3 is TGTGCCAGCACCCGTTTCTCCTCCTATAATTCACCCCTCCACTTT. Residues: CASTRFSSYNSPLHF.

V is TRBV6-5 and J is TRBJ1-1; 8 bases are a match to TRBD1. With V trimmed by 6 bases and J by 3 bases, 6 bases remained unmatched. This CDR3 has 14 residues. Germline CDR1 MNHEY, CDR2 SVGAGI. CDR3 region: CASSRTGWDTEAFF. The DNA for the CDR3 is TGTGCCAGCAGCCGGACAGGGTGGGACACTGAAGCTTTCTTT.

The V and J genes are TRBV5-1 and TRBJ1-6; 8 bases align to TRBD1. The length of the CDR3 is 14 residues. Trimming cost V 4 bases and J 10 bases; bases outside gene matches: 7. From germline, CDR1 is SGHRS and CDR2 YFSETQ. Here the CDR3 reads CASSEDRVGSPLHF. In DNA, the CDR3 is TGCGCCAGCAGCGAGGACAGGGTAGGCTCACCCCTCCACTTT.

Notes on this clone: Other DNA sequences in the sample encode the same CDR3. The genes are TRBV5-1 and TRBJ1-4, with D perhaps TRBD1 (5 bases). Germline V gene lookup returns CDR1 SGHRS and CDR2 YFSETQ. The CDR3 covers 14 residues. V was trimmed by 0 bases and J by 4 bases, leaving 7 bases between them. This CDR3 is CASSLGQGNEKLFF. CDR3 DNA: TGCGCCAGCAGCTTGGGTCAGGGTAATGAAAAACTGTTTTTT.

This clone came up once. The chain is built from TRBV19 and TRBJ2-7, with 8 bases aligning to TRBD2. Germline V gene sequence: CDR1 LNHDA, CDR2 SQIVND (reference sequence). There are 15 residues in the CDR3. Trimming took 5 bases from V and 0 from J; bases not matched to a gene: 6. CDR3: CASSLQAGDSYEQYF. Here the CDR3 DNA reads TGTGCCAGTAGTTTACAAGCGGGGGACTCCTACGAGCAGTACTTC. Using reference TRBV19 and TRBJ2-7 for the parts outside the CDR3, the full variable domain is DGGITQSPKYLFRKEGQNVTLSCEQNLNHDAMYWYRQDPGQGLRLIYYSQIVNDFQKGDIAEGYSVSREKKESFPLTVTSAQKNPTAFYLCASSLQAGDSYEQYFGPGTRLTVT.

This clone was detected once. The genes are TRBV29-1 and TRBJ1-1, with 7 bases that match TRBD1. Germline assignment: CDR1 SQVTM and CDR2 ANQGSEA. There are 12 residues in the CDR3. J gave up 5 bases and V 4 bases, and 4 bases lay outside the gene matches. The CDR3 DNA sequence: TGCAGCGTTGTGGGGGACAGTACTGAAGCTTTCTTT. Translating gives CSVVGDSTEAFF.

V gene TRBV15 combines with J gene TRBJ2-5; D may be TRBD1 (7 bases). This CDR3 has 12 amino acids. V lost 9 bases, J lost 4 bases, and 12 bases lay in between. Germline CDR1 is LNHNV and CDR2 is YYDKDF (reference sequence). CDR3 DNA: TGTGCCACGCGGGACAGCGTAGAGACCCAGTACTTC. Encoded protein: CATRDSVETQYF.

The gene calls are TRBV27 and TRBJ2-7; 9 bases match TRBD1. The V and J ends lost 3 bases and 2 bases, in that order; junction bases with no gene match: 2. The CDR3 contains 14 residues. Per the germline V gene, CDR1 is MNHEY and CDR2 is SMNVEV (reference sequence). The CDR3 DNA reads TGTGCCAGCAGTTTCCGGGACAGGGCCTACGAGCAGTACTTC. Its protein is CASSFRDRAYEQYF.

The chain has TRBV11-2 and TRBJ1-1; TRBD1 agrees at 7 bases. Trimming cost V 0 bases and J 1 base; bases outside gene matches: 14. Germline lookup yields CDR1 SGHAT and CDR2 FQNNGV. This CDR3 spans 19 amino acids. CDR3 coding DNA: TGTGCCAGCAGCTTAGACTGGTTAGGTACAGGGGTCCAGAACACTGAAGCTTTCTTT. Translated, it gives CASSLDWLGTGVQNTEAFF.

J is TRBJ1-1 and V is TRBV6-5; perhaps TRBD1 as D (6 bases). Trimming took 6 bases from V and 1 from J, leaving 9 bases between them. The CDR3 runs to 13 residues. CDR1 is MNHEY and CDR2 is SVGAGI in the germline V gene. The DNA for the CDR3 is TGTGCCAGCAGGGAGACAGGGAACACTGAAGCTTTCTTT. Translating it yields CASRETGNTEAFF.

V gene TRBV27 combines with J gene TRBJ2-3, with TRBD2 identical over 7 bases. V lost 5 bases, J lost 0 bases, and 11 bases stayed unmatched. Germline V gene sequence: CDR1 MNHEY, CDR2 SMNVEV (reference sequence). The CDR3 extends over 17 amino acids. The CDR3 DNA reads TGTGCCAGCAGTCCTTGGGGGGAGGGCCCCAGCACAGATACGCAGTATTTT. Its protein is CASSPWGEGPSTDTQYF.

The chain uses TRBV5-8 and TRBJ1-2, with 8 bases lining up with TRBD1. With 4 bases clipped from V and 10 bases from J, the junction kept 9 bases outside the gene matches. The V gene's germline CDR1 is SGHTS and CDR2 YDEGEE. This CDR3 spans 13 amino acids. The chain's CDR3 is CASSGTGPLTYTF. The CDR3, as DNA: TGTGCCAGCAGCGGGACAGGCCCCTTAACCTACACCTTC.

The J gene is TRBJ1-2, the V gene TRBV29-1; the D is unclear. CDR1 and CDR2 from the germline V gene are SQVTM and ANQGSEA. V was shortened by 4 bases and J by 4 bases, with 22 bases between the two germline ends. The CDR3 loop spans 16 amino acids. In nucleotides, the CDR3 is TGCAGCGTTGGAGCCTGGACCCCGGAGGGCGGCTATGGCTACACCTTC. This translates into CSVGAWTPEGGYGYTF.

This clone was counted a single time. The V gene is TRBV24-1, the J gene TRBJ1-5; 7 nucleotides align to TRBD1. Per the germline V gene, CDR1 is KGHDR and CDR2 is SFDVKD. CDR3 length: 15 residues. V was pared by 2 bases and J by 10 bases, with 10 bases of the junction left unmatched. CDR3 nucleotide sequence: TGTGCCACCAGTGATTCCCGACAGGGCCCTACTCCCCAGCATTTT. This encodes CATSDSRQGPTPQHF.

The CDR3 bases are TGTGCCAGCAGTTTACTAGCGGTTTACAATGAGCAGTTCTTC. This sequence encodes CASSLLAVYNEQFF. The chain joins TRBV27 to TRBJ2-1; TRBD2 agrees at 7 bases. The junction had 2 bases not matched to a gene; V was cut back by 2 bases and J by 4 bases. Per germline, CDR1 MNHEY and CDR2 SMNVEV (reference sequence). The CDR3 has 14 residues.

The chain has TRBV3-1 (or the pseudogene TRBV3-2) and TRBJ2-5; D may be TRBD1 (7 bases). This CDR3 region has 15 residues. Trimming took 4 bases from V and 4 from J, leaving 16 bases between them. The germline V gene has CDR1 LGHDT and CDR2 YNNKEL (reference sequence). CDR3 loop: CASSPRGAVGETQYF. The CDR3 DNA follows: TGTGCCAGCAGCCCCAGGGGGGCTGTTGGAGAGACCCAGTACTTC.

The chain combines TRBV5-5 with TRBJ1-5, with D uncertain. Looked up from germline, CDR1 is SGHKS and CDR2 is YYEKEE (reference sequence). The CDR3 extends over 14 amino acids. Trimming shortened V by 2 bases and J by 7 bases, and 13 bases separated the two germline ends. The CDR3 spells CASSFTGEGQPQHF. The CDR3 DNA reads TGTGCCAGCAGCTTTACCGGGGAGGGCCAGCCCCAGCATTTT.

This clone was seen a single time. The V and J genes are TRBV28 and TRBJ1-5; D not resolved. Germline CDR1 reads MDHEN; CDR2 reads SYDVKM. The CDR3 covers 13 residues. V was shortened by 7 bases and J by 0 bases, with 7 bases between the two germline ends. The CDR3 reads CASTPYSNQPQHF. As DNA, the CDR3 is TGTGCCAGCACCCCTTATAGCAATCAGCCCCAGCATTTT. The full variable domain, its missing parts supplied by reference TRBV28 and TRBJ1-5, is DVKVTQSSRYLVKRTGEKVFLECVQDMDHENMFWYRQDPGLGLRLIYFSYDVKMKEKGDIPEGYSVSREKKERFSLILESASTNQTSMYLCASTPYSNQPQHFGDGTRLSIL.

CDR3 region: CASSLAGTSANNEQFF. The CDR3 coding sequence is TGTGCCAGCAGCTTAGCCGGGACTAGCGCTAACAATGAGCAGTTCTTC. The chain recombines TRBV7-9 with TRBJ2-1; 10 nucleotides line up with TRBD2. Germline V gene data show CDR1 as SEHNR and CDR2 as FQNEAQ (reference sequence). The CDR3 is 16 residues long. V lost 0 bases to trimming and J lost 5 bases; unmatched junction nucleotides: 4.

The chain combines TRBV10-3 with TRBJ2-1; 10 bases match TRBD1. The junction had 22 bases not matched to a gene; V was cut back by 3 bases and J by 8 bases. The CDR3 is 20 residues long. Germline CDR1 ENHRY, CDR2 SYGVKD. CDR3 amino acids: CAISDAQARQRTTGGDEQFF. The CDR3 nucleotides read TGTGCCATCAGTGATGCCCAAGCTCGACAGCGAACGACAGGGGGCGATGAGCAGTTCTTC.

The chain employs TRBV11-1 and TRBJ1-2, with 7 bases fitting TRBD1. V gave up 1 base and J gave up 8 bases; unmatched junction bases: 4. CDR1 and CDR2 from the germline V gene are SGHAT and FQDESV (reference sequence). The CDR3 spans 13 residues. The CDR3 here is CASSLEGARGYTF. As DNA, the CDR3 is TGTGCCAGCAGCTTAGAGGGGGCGAGAGGCTACACCTTC.